Below, 29 T cell receptor beta chains from the same sample are listed, as sequenced in a study of control samples from healthy donors and cancer patients. The assay was immunoSEQ multiplex PCR, and TCRdb's table has in-frame clones only and misses some. This sample has about 31,000 clones, with roughly 94% found just once. The sample consisted of blood. All receptors derive from a man in his 60s in good health.

This clone came up once. The chain is built from TRBV3-1 (or the pseudogene TRBV3-2) and TRBJ2-1; 11 bases line up with TRBD2. Germline V gene data show CDR1 as LGHDT and CDR2 as YNNKEL (reference sequence). V lost 2 bases and J lost 5; bases outside the gene matches: 5. The CDR3 loop spans 16 amino acids. The CDR3 coding sequence is TGTGCCAGCAGCCAACGTAGCGGGGGGGTCCACAATGAGCAGTTCTTC. Its translation: CASSQRSGGVHNEQFF.

The chain joins TRBV10-3 to TRBJ2-1; 11 nucleotides align to TRBD2. Germline CDR1 and CDR2: ENHRY and SYGVKD. V lost 5 bases and J lost 0; bases outside the gene matches: 3. This CDR3 contains 16 residues. CDR3 DNA: TGTGCCATCAGTAAACTAGCGGGGGACTCCTACAATGAGCAGTTCTTC. This sequence encodes CAISKLAGDSYNEQFF.

This clone was observed once. The rearrangement links TRBV6-5 to TRBJ1-5; D is unclear. The CDR3 sequence is 14 residues long. Germline V gives CDR1 MNHEY, CDR2 SVGAGI. Trimming removed 7 bases from V and 3 bases from J, with 13 bases in between. CDR3 bases: TGTGCCAGCATAAGGATCGCCGACAATCAGCCCCAGCATTTT. Its protein product is CASIRIADNQPQHF.

The chain uses TRBV11-2 and TRBJ1-3; D is undetermined. Looked up from germline, CDR1 is SGHAT and CDR2 is FQNNGV. The CDR3 loop spans 15 amino acids. Trimming stripped 2 bases from V and 0 bases from J, with 8 bases between. The CDR3 reads CASSLWGSSGNTIYF. CDR3 sequence (DNA): TGTGCCAGCAGCTTATGGGGTTCCTCTGGAAACACCATATATTTT. Full variable domain (remainder filled in from reference TRBV11-2 and TRBJ1-3): EAGVAQSPRYKIIEKRQSVAFWCNPISGHATLYWYQQILGQGPKLLIQFQNNGVVDDSQLPKDRFSAERLKGVDSTLKIQPAKLEDSAVYLCASSLWGSSGNTIYFGEGSWLTVV.

This clone was picked up a small number of times. The rearrangement links TRBV4-1 to TRBJ1-6, with D hard to call. The germline CDR1 and CDR2 sequences are MGHRA and YSYEKL. The CDR3 has 16 amino acids. Trimming pared 1 base from V and 0 bases from J, leaving 7 bases between. The chain's CDR3 is CASSQAFHSYNSPLHF. The CDR3 DNA follows: TGCGCCAGCAGCCAAGCTTTTCACTCCTATAATTCACCCCTCCACTTT.

The chain couples TRBV4-3 to TRBJ2-7; no definite D call. The CDR3 totals 17 residues. V lost 0 bases and J 1 base, leaving 16 bases between the germline ends. CDR1 is LGHNA and CDR2 is YSLEER in the germline V gene. CDR3 sequence reads: CASSQDSGQYSSYEQYF. The CDR3 DNA is TGCGCCAGCAGCCAAGATTCAGGTCAATATAGTTCCTACGAGCAGTACTTC.

V gene TRBV14 combines with J gene TRBJ1-2; a weak D match, TRBD1 (5 bases). Between the trimmed V and J ends, which lost 1 base and 4 bases, there was a span of 10 bases. The germline gives CDR1 SGHDN, CDR2 FVKESK. The length of the CDR3 is 14 residues. This CDR3 reads CASSQARGIYGYTF. The CDR3 nucleotides are TGTGCCAGCAGCCAAGCCCGGGGGATCTATGGCTACACCTTC.

CDR3 residues: CASSFGQGANHHGYTF. The CDR3 DNA reads as TGTGCCAGCAGCTTTGGACAGGGGGCCAACCATCATGGCTACACCTTC. V gene TRBV11-2 combines with J gene TRBJ1-2; 11 positions match TRBD1. Germline assignment: CDR1 SGHAT and CDR2 FQNNGV. The CDR3 sequence is 16 residues long. The junction had 9 bases not matched to a gene; V was cut back by 3 bases and J by 6 bases.

The V gene is TRBV5-4, the J gene TRBJ2-7; 7 bases match TRBD2. The CDR3 covers 13 residues. The V gene end was trimmed by 4 bases and the J gene end by 4 bases; junction bases not matched to a gene: 5. The germline CDR1 and CDR2 sequences are SGHNT and YYREEE (reference sequence). The CDR3 DNA reads as TGTGCCAGCAGCCCACGGGGAGGGTACGAGCAGTACTTC. It specifies CASSPRGGYEQYF.

The gene calls are TRBV19 and TRBJ2-7, with D possibly TRBD1 on 8 matching bases. Per germline, CDR1 LNHDA and CDR2 SQIVND (reference sequence). V was pared by 4 bases and J by 1 base, with 14 bases between. This CDR3 is 15 amino acids long. In DNA, the CDR3 is TGTGCCAGTAGTACCCTACAGGGGGGGTCCTACGAGCAGTACTTC. Its protein is CASSTLQGGSYEQYF.

The chain carries TRBV19 and TRBJ1-4; 9 bases match TRBD1. Per the germline V gene, CDR1 is LNHDA and CDR2 is SQIVND (reference sequence). The CDR3 spans 15 residues. The junction had 6 bases not matched to a gene; V was cut back by 3 bases and J by 7 bases. CDR3 DNA sequence: TGTGCCAGTAGTATTTCCGGGACAGGGTTTGAAAAACTGTTTTTT. Its translation: CASSISGTGFEKLFF.

CDR3 coding DNA: TGCGCCAGCAGCCTCGGACAGGGGATGAGCTATGGCTACACCTTC. The encoded protein is CASSLGQGMSYGYTF. V and J are TRBV4-1 and TRBJ1-2; 9 bases are a match to TRBD1. The germline V gene has CDR1 MGHRA and CDR2 YSYEKL. The CDR3 extends over 15 amino acids. J gave up 4 bases and V 4 bases, and 7 bases lay outside the gene matches.

The rearrangement uses TRBV9 and TRBJ2-5; 9 bases are a match to TRBD1. Per the germline V gene, CDR1 is SGDLS and CDR2 is YYNGEE. This CDR3 is built from 16 residues. V shed 0 bases and J 1 base; nucleotides not matched to a gene: 4. DNA of the CDR3: TGTGCCAGCAGCGTAGGGACAGGGGCCCCCCAAGAGACCCAGTACTTC. It codes for CASSVGTGAPQETQYF.

This clone was seen a single time. At one boundary the junction diverges from the germline segment, which might be a read error. The CDR3 is CASSLGAGGTGELFF. The CDR3 nucleotides are TGTGCCAGCAGCTTAGGAGCGGGGGGCACCGGAGAGCTGTTTTTT. The chain employs TRBV5-6 and TRBJ2-2, with 9 bases fitting TRBD2. The germline V gene encodes CDR1 SGHDT and CDR2 YYEEEE. The CDR3 is 15 residues long. The whole variable domain, filled in from reference TRBV5-6 and TRBJ2-2, reads DAGVTQSPTHLIKTRGQQVTLRCSPKSGHDTVSWYQQALGQGPQFIFQYYEEEERQRGNFPDRFSGHQFPNYSSELNVNALLLGDSALYLCASSLGAGGTGELFFGEGSRLTVL.

The chain recombines TRBV2 with TRBJ2-7; 8 nucleotides line up with TRBD2. Trimming took 7 bases from V and 5 from J; bases not matched to a gene: 1. Looked up from germline, CDR1 is SNHLY and CDR2 is FYNNEI. The CDR3 spans 11 residues. The CDR3 sequence: CASTGGDEQYF. The CDR3 coding sequence is TGTGCCAGCACCGGGGGGGACGAGCAGTACTTC.

This clone was found once. The chain links TRBV21-1 to TRBJ1-3; the table calls TRBD1, which could not be checked here. TRBV21-1 is a documented pseudogene. The CDR3 extends over 16 amino acids. The CDR3 sequence is CASSKNGPHSGNTIYF. The CDR3 DNA reads as TGTGCCAGCAGCAAAAATGGGCCGCACTCTGGAAACACCATATATTTT.

The chain is built from TRBV3-1 (or the pseudogene TRBV3-2) and TRBJ1-6; D is uncertain. The CDR3 is made up of 17 amino acids. V shed 2 bases and J shed 0 bases, with 11 bases lying between them. Germline V gene data show CDR1 as LGHDT and CDR2 as YNNKEL (reference sequence). CDR3 coding DNA: TGTGCCAGCAGCCAACTCGGGTTTAGCTCCTATAATTCACCCCTCCACTTT. Residues: CASSQLGFSSYNSPLHF.

In DNA, the CDR3 is TGTGCCAGCAGCGTACGACAGGAAAGCTCACCCCTCCACTTT. Its protein product is CASSVRQESSPLHF. This rearrangement joins TRBV9 to TRBJ1-6; tentatively, D is TRBD1 (6 bases). There are 14 residues in the CDR3. CDR1 is SGDLS, CDR2 YYNGEE, per germline. V lost 1 base, J lost 10 bases, and 12 bases lay in between. Variable domain in full (rest from reference TRBV9 and TRBJ1-6): DSGVTQTPKHLITATGQRVTLRCSPRSGDLSVYWYQQSLDQGLQFLIQYYNGEERAKGNILERFSAQQFPDLHSELNLSSLELGDSALYFCASSVRQESSPLHFGNGTRLTVT.

The V and J genes are TRBV9 and TRBJ1-2, with D maybe TRBD1 (5 bases). V gave up 2 bases and J gave up 8 bases, with 16 bases separating them. The CDR3 is 14 residues long. In germline, CDR1 is SGDLS, CDR2 YYNGEE. For the CDR3, the DNA is TGTGCCAGCAGCGTCGAAGCGAATGGGGGGGGCTACACCTTC. Protein: CASSVEANGGGYTF. Together with reference TRBV9 and TRBJ1-2, the CDR3 gives the full variable domain: DSGVTQTPKHLITATGQRVTLRCSPRSGDLSVYWYQQSLDQGLQFLIQYYNGEERAKGNILERFSAQQFPDLHSELNLSSLELGDSALYFCASSVEANGGGYTFGSGTRLTVV.

The chain recombines TRBV19 with TRBJ1-2; D not resolved. Trimming pared 3 bases from V and 8 bases from J, leaving 10 bases between. The CDR3 is 12 residues long. Germline CDR1 reads LNHDA; CDR2 reads SQIVND (reference sequence). The DNA for the CDR3 is TGTGCCAGTAGTATGCGAGAAGGAGGCTACACCTTC. The encoded protein is CASSMREGGYTF.

The chain links TRBV19 to TRBJ1-5, with D maybe TRBD1 (5 bases). Trimming took 5 bases from V and 4 from J, leaving 15 bases between them. Germline CDR1 is LNHDA and CDR2 is SQIVND (reference sequence). The CDR3 has 15 amino acids. The CDR3 protein is CASSPTRALNQPQHF. CDR3 DNA sequence: TGTGCCAGTAGTCCCACCAGGGCACTTAATCAGCCCCAGCATTTT.

This chain connects TRBV19 to TRBJ1-4; D is ambiguous. There are 14 residues in the CDR3. In germline, CDR1 is LNHDA, CDR2 SQIVND (reference sequence). The germline V and J ends were trimmed by 9 bases and 7 bases, with 18 bases remaining between them. In DNA form, the CDR3 reads TGTGCCAGCAGCATAGGGTCGGTGGGTGAAAAACTGTTTTTT. The encoded protein is CASSIGSVGEKLFF.

For the CDR3, the DNA is TGTGCCAGCAGCTCCCCGCCCCTGAACACTGAAGCTTTCTTT. Protein product: CASSSPPLNTEAFF. The chain has TRBV7-2 and TRBJ1-1; D is ambiguous. The length of the CDR3 is 14 residues. Per the germline V gene, CDR1 is SGHTA and CDR2 is FQGNSA. Trimming left V 4 bases short and J 0 bases short, with 9 bases between.

V gene TRBV7-2 combines with J gene TRBJ2-3; 11 nucleotides agree with TRBD1. V was clipped by 4 bases and J by 5 bases; unmatched bases: 8. The V gene's germline CDR1 is SGHTA and CDR2 FQGNSA. This CDR3 region has 16 residues. The CDR3 nucleotides are TGTGCCAGCAGCTATTCCGGGACAGGGGGTCTAGATACGCAGTATTTT. Translating gives CASSYSGTGGLDTQYF.

This chain connects TRBV6-2 or TRBV6-3 to TRBJ1-6, with 7 bases lining up with TRBD1. This CDR3 contains 14 residues. Germline values: CDR1 MNHEY, CDR2 SVGEGT. The junction had 13 bases not matched to a gene; V was cut back by 6 bases and J by 14 bases. The CDR3 is CASSFETGKGTLHF. CDR3 DNA: TGTGCCAGCAGCTTCGAGACAGGGAAGGGGACCCTCCACTTT.

DNA of the CDR3: TGTGCCAGCTCAACTGATGACAGGCACAATGAAAAACTGTTTTTT. Translation: CASSTDDRHNEKLFF. The gene calls are TRBV18 and TRBJ1-4, with D tentatively TRBD1 (6 bases). The V gene's germline CDR1 is KGHSH and CDR2 LQKENI. Trimming shortened V by 5 bases and J by 5 bases, and 15 bases separated the two germline ends. This CDR3 has 15 residues.

CDR3 amino acids: CASSLQGGRVTDTQYF. The CDR3, as DNA: TGTGCCAGCAGCTTACAGGGGGGAAGGGTCACAGATACGCAGTATTTT. This chain joins TRBV7-3 and TRBJ2-3, with D maybe TRBD1 (7 bases). V lost 2 bases and J 2 bases, leaving 14 bases between the germline ends. The germline V gene encodes CDR1 SGHTA and CDR2 FQGTGA. There are 16 residues in the CDR3.

The chain is built from TRBV23-1 and TRBJ1-1; 7 bases map to TRBD1. TRBV23-1 is noted as an ORF with a role that remains uncertain. CDR3 length: 18 amino acids. With 2 bases clipped from V and 5 bases from J, the junction kept 17 bases outside the gene matches. In nucleotides, the CDR3 is TGCGCCAGCAGTCAAAGACCCCGGGACAGTGGGTTACGAACTGAAGCTTTCTTT. Translation gives CASSQRPRDSGLRTEAFF.

The chain uses TRBV7-2 and TRBJ2-4, with TRBD2 matching over 11 bases. This CDR3 comprises 18 residues. Germline V gene data show CDR1 as SGHTA and CDR2 as FQGNSA. V was clipped by 5 bases and J by 2 bases; unmatched bases: 11. The CDR3: CASSIGLAGPGSKNIQYF. The CDR3 DNA sequence: TGTGCCAGCAGCATCGGACTAGCGGGCCCTGGGTCCAAAAACATTCAGTACTTC.